This T cell receptor (beta chain) was profiled in a study of T cells in Graves' hyperthyroidism and ophthalmopathy. Study-level findings and limits: Ophthalmopathy, as predicted by the model, came a median about six months after the prediction. Also found in blood were most expanded thyroid clonotypes above 0.001.

J lost 3 bases, V lost 0 bases, and 7 bases had no gene match. The CDR3 loop spans 15 amino acids. CDR1 GTSNPN and CDR2 SVGIG come from the germline V gene (reference sequence). This clonotype has ten or more counts. What it binds is unknown. Researchers took RNA transcripts and amplified the TCR beta CDR3 regions from them. The TCR CDR3 was amplified in a first-round RT-PCR using the HTBI primer set. TCRdb redid the calling of the multiplex PCR reads with MiXCR, one entry per CDR3 protein. Counted here are fewer than 750,000 distinct CDR3 sequences, approximately 14% occurring once; the ten biggest clones make up approximately 12%. Ophthalmopathy patients had moderate-to-severe active disease, CAS ≥3, NOSPECS ≥4, and disease duration under 3 months. Together with thyroid ultrasound, orbital computed tomography, serum thyroxine and TRAb, clinical symptoms were used for diagnoses.

This clonotype originated in a woman between 45 and 65 years old with Graves' ophthalmopathy. Material: blood. The rearrangement links TRBV30 to TRBJ2-7, with TRBD2 matching 8 bases. CDR3 loop: CAWSVSSGRFYEQYF. Here the CDR3 DNA reads TGTGCCTGGAGTGTATCCAGCGGGAGATTCTACGAGCAGTACTTC. Variable domain in full (rest from reference TRBV30 and TRBJ2-7): SQTIHQWPATLVQPVGSPLSLECTVEGTSNPNLYWYRQAAGRGLQLLFYSVGIGQISSEVPQNLSASRPQDRQFILSSKKLLLSDSGFYLCAWSVSSGRFYEQYFGPGTRLTVT.